The 28 T cell receptor beta chains listed next were all sequenced from one sample in a study of T cells after yellow fever vaccination. TCRdb called the 5' RACE reads again in MiXCR, with one record for every CDR3 protein. The sample records about 400,000 distinct CDR3 sequences, under 7.5% being singletons. The sample here was PBMCs, taken 5 days after the yellow fever booster vaccination. The receptors here all came from a man younger than 40 who received the YFV17D yellow fever vaccine.

This chain connects TRBV27 to TRBJ2-7; tentatively, D is TRBD2 (7 bases). Trimming left V 4 bases short and J 2 bases short, with 27 bases between. Germline values: CDR1 MNHEY, CDR2 SMNVEV (reference sequence). The CDR3 is 19 amino acids. The CDR3 DNA sequence: TGTGCCAGCAGTTCTGGACAGCCGGGACCAGCGGGACTTACCTACGAGCAGTACTTC. This encodes CASSSGQPGPAGLTYEQYF.

In its sample, this clonotype was seen a few times. This chain uses TRBV7-2 with TRBJ1-1; D remains ambiguous. The CDR3 totals 13 residues. Trimming took 4 bases from V and 7 from J, leaving 13 bases between them. Germline CDR1 and CDR2: SGHTA and FQGNSA. CDR3 amino acids: CASSWISRDEAFF. The DNA of the CDR3 is TGTGCCAGCAGCTGGATCTCCCGGGATGAAGCTTTCTTT.

This clonotype occurred many times. The gene calls are TRBV4-3 and TRBJ1-6; tentatively, D is TRBD1 (5 bases). Trimming took off 0 bases at V and 8 bases at J, with 17 bases between the two ends. The CDR3 has 17 amino acids. Germline V gene lookup returns CDR1 LGHNA and CDR2 YSLEER. For the CDR3, the DNA is TGCGCCAGCAGCCAAGATTTCGGTGGGACGTTGGATTCACCCCTCCACTTT. It specifies CASSQDFGGTLDSPLHF.

The chain combines TRBV4-2 with TRBJ1-1, with a possible D match to TRBD1 (5 bases). V lost 1 base, J lost 5 bases, and 14 bases lay in between. This CDR3 is 15 amino acids long. Germline values: CDR1 LGHNA, CDR2 YNFKEQ. The CDR3 here is CASSQGEGIWTEAFF. The CDR3 nucleotides are TGTGCCAGCAGCCAAGGGGAGGGGATCTGGACTGAAGCTTTCTTT.

The chain combines TRBV20-1 with TRBJ1-2, with 8 bases matching TRBD1. J gave up 6 bases and V 5 bases, and 11 bases lay outside the gene matches. CDR3 length: 14 amino acids. Germline-derived CDR1 and CDR2 are DFQATT and SNEGSKA (reference sequence). The CDR3 region is CSASRGGTGDGYTF. DNA of the CDR3: TGCAGTGCTTCCCGTGGCGGGACAGGTGATGGCTACACCTTC.

In regard to this clonotype: A much bigger clone sits one base away, suggesting this may be a read error. The genes are TRBV5-1 and TRBJ2-5; 10 nucleotides line up with TRBD2. From germline, CDR1 is SGHRS and CDR2 YFSETQ. Losses at the gene ends were 0 bases for V and 2 bases for J; bases not matched to a gene: 1. The CDR3 consists of 15 residues. CDR3 coding DNA: TGCGCCAGCAGCTTGGAACTAGCGGGACAAGAGACCCAGTACTTC. It is translated as CASSLELAGQETQYF.

Of note for this clonotype: One junction end disagrees with the germline gene, perhaps due to a read error. The rearrangement links TRBV20-1 to TRBJ1-6; a weak D match, TRBD1 (5 bases). CDR1 is DFQATT and CDR2 is SNEGSKA in the germline V gene (reference sequence). The CDR3 is 15 residues long. The CDR3 DNA sequence: TGCAGTGCTAGAGATCCGGGGGTCTATAATTCACCCCTCTACTTT. Translating gives CSARDPGVYNSPLYF.

This clonotype was recorded a few times. The genes are TRBV5-1 and TRBJ2-3; D is uncertain. The CDR3 runs 14 residues. The V and J ends lost 4 bases and 0 bases respectively, with 9 bases between them. The germline V gene encodes CDR1 SGHRS and CDR2 YFSETQ. CDR3 DNA sequence: TGCGCCAGCAGCAATCGACCGAGCACAGATACGCAGTATTTT. Encoded protein: CASSNRPSTDTQYF.

A note on this clonotype: A clone one base away is much larger, so this may be a read error. The V call is TRBV2, the J call TRBJ2-1; D is perhaps TRBD2 (6 bases). Looked up from germline, CDR1 is SNHLY and CDR2 is FYNNEI. The CDR3 length is 12 residues. The CDR3 loop reads CASSELGGKQLF. CDR3 nucleotides: TGTGCCAGCAGTGAACTCGGGGGAAAGCAGCTCTTC.

The chain couples TRBV18 to TRBJ2-3, with D possibly being TRBD2 (6 bases). CDR3 length: 17 amino acids. Looked up from germline, CDR1 is KGHSH and CDR2 is LQKENI. Trimming took 0 bases from V and 2 from J, leaving 15 bases between them. CDR3 region: CASSPPETGTFTDTQYF. The CDR3 nucleotides are TGTGCCAGCTCACCACCCGAAACCGGGACTTTCACAGATACGCAGTATTTT.

The V gene is TRBV6-1, the J gene TRBJ2-7; no clear D. Germline CDR1 MNHNS, CDR2 SASEGT. Trimming removed 8 bases at V and 0 bases at J, with 11 bases between. The CDR3 totals 13 residues. The CDR3 DNA sequence: TGTGCCAGCGGAAGGATGAGCTCCTACGAGCAGTACTTC. The encoded protein is CASGRMSSYEQYF.

This clonotype appeared many times. The chain recombines TRBV6-2 or TRBV6-3 with TRBJ1-5, with D unresolved. Trimming left V 4 bases short and J 3 bases short, with 13 bases between. Germline CDR1 reads MNHEY; CDR2 reads SVGEGT. The CDR3 has 15 residues. CDR3 sequence: CASSWYSGSNQPQHF. The CDR3 DNA follows: TGTGCCAGCAGTTGGTATTCTGGGTCCAATCAGCCCCAGCATTTT.

In regard to this clonotype: The germline gene is not matched at one end of the junction; a read error may be the cause. The chain couples TRBV6-1 to TRBJ2-7; the match to TRBD1 covers 7 bases. Germline CDR1 is MNHNS and CDR2 is SASEGT. This CDR3 contains 14 residues. CDR3 bases: TGTGCCAGCTCTTTCGGAAGGGGGCCCTACAAGCAGTACTTC. Translation gives CASSFGRGPYKQYF.

This clonotype was seen at least ten times. The V call is TRBV5-1, the J call TRBJ1-4; a weak D match, TRBD1 (6 bases). The CDR3 runs 16 residues. The germline CDR1 and CDR2 sequences are SGHRS and YFSETQ. Trimming left V 4 bases short and J 5 bases short, with 18 bases between. This CDR3 reads CASSLKPGHRNEKLFF. The CDR3, as DNA: TGCGCCAGCAGCCTCAAGCCGGGACACAGGAATGAAAAACTGTTTTTT.

The CDR3 nucleotides are TGCAGTGCTGCCTCACTAGCGGGAGCTCGGGAGACCCAGTACTTC. It codes for CSAASLAGARETQYF. The chain is built from TRBV20-1 and TRBJ2-5; 11 bases match TRBD2. Trimming removed 5 bases from V and 5 bases from J; junction bases left unmatched: 10. Germline V gene data show CDR1 as DFQATT and CDR2 as SNEGSKA (reference sequence). This CDR3 region has 15 residues.

The sample holds a few counts of this clonotype. The chain links TRBV20-1 to TRBJ2-1, with a tentative D call TRBD1 (5 bases). This CDR3 contains 11 residues. V was shortened by 6 bases and J by 9 bases, with 12 bases between the two germline ends. CDR1 is DFQATT and CDR2 is SNEGSKA in the germline V gene (reference sequence). The CDR3, as DNA: TGCAGTGCAGTCAAGACAGCTGAGCAGTTCTTC. Its protein product is CSAVKTAEQFF.

The table lists this clonotype with a few counts. The genes are TRBV20-1 and TRBJ2-4; 8 positions agree with TRBD2. Germline V CDR1 and CDR2: DFQATT, SNEGSKA (reference sequence). V trimming: 7 bases; J trimming: 1 base; junction bases outside the gene matches: 9. There are 15 residues in the CDR3. The CDR3 loop reads CSGGQRTSAKNIQYF. The CDR3 bases are TGCAGTGGCGGACAGCGGACTAGCGCCAAAAACATTCAGTACTTC.

This chain uses TRBV19 with TRBJ2-3; no clear D. CDR1 LNHDA and CDR2 SQIVND come from the germline V gene (reference sequence). V lost 3 bases and J 2 bases, leaving 3 bases between the germline ends. The CDR3 has 12 residues. The CDR3 DNA sequence: TGTGCCAGTAGTATGGCCACAGATACGCAGTATTTT. This encodes CASSMATDTQYF.

At least ten counts were recorded for this clonotype. This sequence joins TRBV20-1 and TRBJ1-1, with 8 bases that match TRBD1. Losses at the gene ends were 3 bases for V and 3 bases for J; bases not matched to a gene: 12. The CDR3 sequence is 16 residues long. Germline-derived CDR1 and CDR2 are DFQATT and SNEGSKA (reference sequence). CDR3 DNA sequence: TGCAGTGCTAGGGACAGGGTGGGGAACCTTGACACTGAAGCTTTCTTT. Translation gives CSARDRVGNLDTEAFF.

This clonotype was found many times. The gene calls are TRBV7-2 and TRBJ2-1, with D uncertain. V dropped 4 bases and J dropped 6 bases, with 7 bases sitting between them. Germline loops: CDR1 SGHTA, CDR2 FQGNSA. This CDR3 region has 12 residues. In nucleotides, the CDR3 is TGTGCCAGCAGCTCCGCAGGCAATGAGCAGTTCTTC. It translates to CASSSAGNEQFF.

This clonotype came up a few times. The J gene is TRBJ2-3, the V gene TRBV7-2; TRBD2 is a possible D gene (5 bases). Trimming removed 5 bases from V and 2 bases from J, with 17 bases in between. Germline CDR1 is SGHTA and CDR2 is FQGNSA. The CDR3 spans 16 residues. The CDR3 coding sequence is TGTGCCAGCAGCCCTCTCAGACTCCGGGACACAGATACGCAGTATTTT. Protein product: CASSPLRLRDTDTQYF.

This clonotype was observed at least ten times. The V call is TRBV19, the J call TRBJ2-5; D is possibly TRBD1 (6 bases). The germline V and J ends were trimmed by 9 bases and 5 bases, with 13 bases remaining between them. Germline loops: CDR1 LNHDA, CDR2 SQIVND (reference sequence). The CDR3 runs to 12 residues. For the CDR3, the DNA is TGTGCCAGCCGACAGGCCGGGGAGACCCAGTACTTC. Its translation: CASRQAGETQYF. Full variable domain (rest looked up from reference TRBV19 and TRBJ2-5): DGGITQSPKYLFRKEGQNVTLSCEQNLNHDAMYWYRQDPGQGLRLIYYSQIVNDFQKGDIAEGYSVSREKKESFPLTVTSAQKNPTAFYLCASRQAGETQYFGPGTRLLVL.

The chain is built from TRBV5-1 and TRBJ2-1; TRBD2 aligns across 12 bases. The CDR3 covers 17 residues. The junction had 12 bases not matched to a gene; V was cut back by 3 bases and J by 8 bases. CDR1 is SGHRS, CDR2 YFSETQ, per germline. CDR3 region: CASSSKKTSGRSYEQFF. CDR3 bases: TGCGCCAGCAGCTCCAAAAAGACTAGCGGGAGAAGTTATGAGCAGTTCTTC. The whole variable domain, remainder taken from reference TRBV5-1 and TRBJ2-1, is KAGVTQTPRYLIKTRGQQVTLSCSPISGHRSVSWYQQTPGQGLQFLFEYFSETQRNKGNFPGRFSGRQFSNSRSEMNVSTLELGDSALYLCASSSKKTSGRSYEQFFGPGTRLTVL.

This clonotype was seen many times. CDR3 region: CASRTGTSGGGSADTQYF. CDR3 DNA: TGTGCCAGCAGGACCGGGACTAGCGGGGGGGGGAGCGCAGATACGCAGTATTTT. This chain links TRBV6-5 with TRBJ2-3, with 16 bases aligning to TRBD2. The CDR3 is made up of 18 amino acids. Trimming at V came to 6 bases and at J to 4 bases, leaving 10 bases not matched to a gene. Germline-derived CDR1 and CDR2 are MNHEY and SVGAGI.

The chain couples TRBV19 to TRBJ1-2; the D gene is possibly TRBD1 (6 bases). Germline CDR1 LNHDA, CDR2 SQIVND (reference sequence). The CDR3 runs to 15 residues. V gave up 7 bases and J gave up 7 bases, with 22 bases separating them. The CDR3, as DNA: TGTGCCAGTACGGAGCAGGGGAGAGGAGGGTCTGGCTACACCTTC. Protein product: CASTEQGRGGSGYTF.

This clonotype was detected many times. V is TRBV6-2 or TRBV6-3 and J is TRBJ2-7; D unclear. The CDR3 has 12 residues. Deletions cut 3 bases from V and 12 bases from J, with 15 bases between. CDR1 and CDR2 from the germline V gene are MNHEY and SVGEGT. The CDR3 sequence: CASSYYYDAPYF. The CDR3 DNA reads as TGTGCCAGCAGTTATTATTATGACGCTCCGTACTTC.

The chain links TRBV10-3 to TRBJ2-5, with 8 bases identical to TRBD2. This CDR3 has 17 residues. Germline V gives CDR1 ENHRY, CDR2 SYGVKD. The ends lost 5 bases at V and 1 base at J; junction bases unmatched: 12. CDR3 nucleotides: TGTGCCATCAGTAAATCCGACCCGGGAGGGGGCCAAGAGACCCAGTACTTC. Encoded protein: CAISKSDPGGGQETQYF.

This clonotype was seen a handful of times. The chain couples TRBV18 to TRBJ1-4; D gene ambiguous. This CDR3 spans 13 amino acids. Looked up from germline, CDR1 is KGHSH and CDR2 is LQKENI. Deletions cut 6 bases from V and 5 bases from J, with 10 bases between. DNA of the CDR3: TGTGCCAGCTCGCTGTATCTGAATGAAAAACTGTTTTTT. Amino acids: CASSLYLNEKLFF. Looking up the rest from reference TRBV18 and TRBJ1-4 gives the full variable domain: NAGVMQNPRHLVRRRGQEARLRCSPMKGHSHVYWYRQLPEEGLKFMVYLQKENIIDESGMPKERFSAEFPKEGPSILRIQQVVRGDSAAYFCASSLYLNEKLFFGSGTQLSVL.